This TCR beta chain was sequenced in a study of cytomegalovirus exposure and HLA in healthy donors. Study-wide background: The early release's HLA-typed donors yielded approximately 82 million unique TCRs. Study results and caveats: When a later analysis compared HLA-associated TCR beta chains with equally common others, the HLA-associated chains turned out to be more clonally expanded and to have lower generation probabilities. Altogether, 160 or so TCR beta chains were recorded as cytomegalovirus-associated. In a later analysis, at a false discovery rate of 0.05, about 15,000 TCR beta sequences were associated with HLA alleles.

On this clone: No antigen is known for it.

In germline, CDR1 is SGHNT, CDR2 YYREEE (reference sequence). This CDR3 is 14 amino acids long. V shed 9 bases and J shed 5 bases, with 20 bases lying between them. Primers for the PCR totalled 60 Vbeta and 13 Jbeta. TCRdb's copy holds only in-frame clones and misses some; the assay was immunoSEQ multiplex PCR. The sample has approximately 160,000 clones, 84% seen once; the top ten hold 4.8%. The chain couples TRBV5-4 to TRBJ1-1; possibly TRBD1 for D (6 bases). Sequencing was done on a sample of PBMCs. The receptor was isolated from a girl aged 10 to 17 in good health and CMV-seropositive. CDR3: CATLSGGGPTEAFF. The CDR3 nucleotides read TGTGCCACCCTCTCCGGGGGGGGGCCAACTGAAGCTTTCTTT.